These T cell receptor beta chains were read from a single sample in a study of T cells in Graves' hyperthyroidism and ophthalmopathy. MiXCR was run by TCRdb on the multiplex PCR reads, yielding one entry per CDR3 protein. The table shows 600,000 to 650,000 distinct CDR3 sequences, with around 21% occurring only once. Sequenced sample: blood. These receptors were collected from a man under 40 with Graves' ophthalmopathy. The CDR3 runs from the conserved cysteine through the conserved F or W. The D gene is left open where the match is weak. Part of the rows lack a size; the others show once, few, many or a class for expanded clones.

>TRBJ2-3|TRBV20-1|few|TRBD2
CSAHLPGTSGSPTQYF
TGCAGTGCTCATTTACCCGGGACTAGCGGGAGTCCTACGCAGTATTTT
>TRBJ2-7|TRBV20-1|.|.
CSAGDKTVIYEQYF
TGCAGTGCTGGAGATAAGACAGTCATCTACGAGCAGTACTTC
>TRBJ2-2|TRBV12-3/TRBV12-4|few|TRBD2
CASSGTSVDSGELFF
TGTGCCAGCAGTGGGACTAGCGTCGACTCCGGGGAGCTGTTTTTT
>TRBJ2-1|TRBV2|many|TRBD2
CASSESPSGWSYNEQFF
TGTGCCAGCAGTGAGTCCCCTAGCGGGTGGAGCTACAATGAGCAGTTCTTC
>TRBJ1-2|TRBV30|.|.
CAWSAGFLNYGYTF
TGTGCCTGGAGTGCAGGGTTCTTGAACTATGGCTACACCTTC
>TRBJ2-3|TRBV30|few|.
CAWTTGMSSTNTQYF
TGTGCCTGGACCACCGGGATGTCTAGCACAAATACGCAGTATTTT
>TRBJ2-1|TRBV20-1|few|.
CSAPRGNEQFF
TGCAGTGCTCCAAGGGGCAATGAGCAGTTCTTC
>TRBJ2-5|TRBV15|once|.
CATSNNYQETQYF
TGTGCCACCAGCAACAACTACCAAGAGACCCAGTACTTC
>TRBJ2-7|TRBV28|.|TRBD2
CASPPLGGTSGRYEQYF
TGTGCCAGCCCACCCCTGGGTGGGACTAGCGGGAGATACGAGCAGTACTTC
>TRBJ1-1|TRBV9|few|.
CASSGQELNTEAFF
TGTGCCAGCAGCGGACAGGAGTTGAACACTGAAGCTTTCTTT
>TRBJ1-3|TRBV5-1|few|.
CASSLEFTDTIYF
TGCGCCAGCAGCTTGGAGTTCACAGACACCATATATTTT
>TRBJ2-2|TRBV6-2/TRBV6-3|.|TRBD2
CASSYRVGLVGGELFF
TGTGCCAGCAGTTACAGGGTTGGACTAGTAGGGGGGGAGCTGTTTTTT
>TRBJ2-3|TRBV7-9|few|.
CASSLSRDFTDTQYF
TGTGCCAGCAGCCTTTCCCGGGACTTCACAGATACGCAGTATTTT
>TRBJ2-5|TRBV3-1|.|.
CASSQVPGHQETQYF
TGTGCCAGCAGCCAAGTCCCAGGGCACCAAGAGACCCAGTACTTC
>TRBJ2-3|TRBV4-1|.|TRBD2
CASSQEVSLAGSADTQYF
TGCGCCAGCAGCCAAGAGGTTAGTCTAGCGGGCAGCGCAGATACGCAGTATTTT
>TRBJ2-7|TRBV14|.|TRBD1
CASSQVGQTYEQYF
TGTGCCAGCAGCCAAGTGGGACAGACCTACGAGCAGTACTTC
>TRBJ2-2|TRBV5-8|few|TRBD1
CASSLPRTGVDTGELFF
TGTGCCAGCAGCTTGCCCAGGACAGGGGTTGACACCGGGGAGCTGTTTTTT
>TRBJ2-5|TRBV14|.|TRBD2
CASSQEAGLAGGWGETQYF
TGTGCCAGCAGCCAAGAAGCCGGACTAGCGGGAGGTTGGGGAGAGACCCAGTACTTC
>TRBJ1-2|TRBV2|few|.
CASSRLSGTTSNYGYTF
TGTGCCAGCAGTCGACTCTCCGGGACAACCAGTAACTATGGCTACACCTTC